This paragraph covers one T cell receptor (beta chain) sequence. The record originates from a study of blood T cells in healthy people across ages. The J segment lost 2 bases and the V segment lost 9 bases, leaving 4 bases of the junction unmatched. Germline lookup yields CDR1 ENHRY and CDR2 SYGVKD. The CDR3 has 14 residues. A sample-barcoded 5' primer and a J-beta primer mix were used in a second PCR of roughly 6 to 11 cycles. Each CDR3 protein is one row after TCRdb ran MiXCR on the 5' RACE reads. The sample has around 1.5 million distinct CDR3 sequences; 42% are singletons. This chain links TRBV10-3 with TRBJ1-6; 7 bases align to TRBD1. The receptor comes from a woman between 18 and 30 years old in good health. The sequenced sample was blood. CDR3 DNA: TGTGCCATTGGGACAGAGCCCTATAATTCACCCCTCCACTTT. This codes for CAIGTEPYNSPLHF.